The 15 T cell receptor beta chains in this list originate from one sample, sequenced in a study of vaccination and CD4 T cells after COVID-19. Which antigens these TCRs recognize remains unknown. The Oncomine TCR Beta short-read assay sequenced DNA from cultured CD4+ T cells. TCRdb fed the PCR reads into MiXCR, producing one record per CDR3 protein. The repertoire has around 20,000 distinct CDR3 sequences, 60% to 75% of them found once; the top ten carry roughly 8.6%. Documented treatment: roughly 11-day PBMC culture with coronavirus spike peptide pools or control peptides (ViraFEST assay). Specimen: CD4+ T cells from blood, cultured in vitro. The receptor source for this set is a human donor who had recovered from COVID-19.

The rearrangement links TRBV7-2 to TRBJ1-2; 7 nucleotides line up with TRBD1. V dropped 1 base and J dropped 8; count of bases not matched to a gene: 4. The CDR3 runs 13 residues. The germline V gene has CDR1 SGHTA and CDR2 FQGNSA. The CDR3 reads CASSLVQGVGYTF. The CDR3 nucleotides read TGTGCCAGCAGCTTAGTCCAGGGGGTCGGCTACACCTTC.

J is TRBJ2-7 and V is TRBV27, with TRBD1 matching 8 bases. This CDR3 comprises 16 residues. Unmatched junction bases numbered 14, after V lost 6 bases and J lost 4 bases. Germline CDR1 MNHEY, CDR2 SMNVEV (reference sequence). The CDR3 is CASRIQGEITGYEQYF. The CDR3 nucleotides read TGTGCCAGCAGGATACAGGGGGAAATAACCGGATACGAGCAGTACTTC.

The chain employs TRBV20-1 and TRBJ1-1; D remains ambiguous. The CDR3 extends over 12 amino acids. The germline CDR1 and CDR2 sequences are DFQATT and SNEGSKA (reference sequence). The CDR3 sequence is CRSPYRNTEAFF. CDR3 sequence (DNA): TGCAGGTCCCCCTATCGGAACACTGAAGCTTTCTTT.

This chain joins TRBV7-2 and TRBJ1-2, with 7 nucleotides matching TRBD1. There are 15 residues in the CDR3. Trimming removed 1 base from V and 7 bases from J; junction bases left unmatched: 9. Germline-derived CDR1 and CDR2 are SGHTA and FQGNSA. The CDR3 region is CASSLGTGLSLGYTF. The CDR3 DNA follows: TGTGCCAGCAGCTTAGGGACAGGTCTGTCCCTTGGCTACACCTTC.

This clonotype was seen more than once but under ten times. The J gene is TRBJ1-5, the V gene TRBV27; D is unresolved. Trimming shortened V by 6 bases and J by 2 bases, and 14 bases separated the two germline ends. The germline V gene has CDR1 MNHEY and CDR2 SMNVEV (reference sequence). The CDR3 runs to 15 residues. The CDR3 here is CASRPLRVRNQPQHF. For the CDR3, the DNA is TGTGCCAGCAGGCCCCTCCGCGTCCGCAATCAGCCCCAGCATTTT.

The chain has TRBV30 and TRBJ2-3; 9 nucleotides align to TRBD2. The CDR3 contains 20 residues. The germline V gene has CDR1 GTSNPN and CDR2 SVGIG (reference sequence). V trimming: 1 base; J trimming: 3 bases; junction bases outside the gene matches: 20. The DNA of the CDR3 is TGTGCCTGGAGTGGGGTCGCCGGGACTAGCAGGGGTCCTATGACAGATACGCAGTATTTT. It encodes CAWSGVAGTSRGPMTDTQYF.

The CDR3 region has the DNA TGTGCCACCAGCAGAGTAAAGGAGGGGCCCTATGGCTACACCTTC. It encodes CATSRVKEGPYGYTF. The chain has TRBV15 and TRBJ1-2; tentatively, D is TRBD1 (5 bases). The germline gives CDR1 LNHNV, CDR2 YYDKDF (reference sequence). The ends were cut back, 1 base at V and 4 bases at J, with 13 bases in the middle. CDR3 length equals 15 residues.

The chain has TRBV6-4 and TRBJ2-2; 11 bases agree with TRBD2. Germline CDR1 and CDR2: MRHNA and SNTAGT. The CDR3 length is 16 residues. With V trimmed by 7 bases and J by 2 bases, 6 bases remained unmatched. CDR3 sequence: CASNNSGRGNTGELFF. CDR3 bases: TGTGCCAGCAATAATAGCGGGAGGGGAAACACCGGGGAGCTGTTTTTT.

The V gene is TRBV20-1, the J gene TRBJ1-2; D ambiguous. V was clipped by 2 bases and J by 1 base, with 8 bases between them. This CDR3 has 13 amino acids. Germline V gene lookup returns CDR1 DFQATT and CDR2 SNEGSKA (reference sequence). The CDR3: CSARSPGNYGYTF. The CDR3 nucleotides read TGCAGTGCTAGATCTCCGGGTAACTATGGCTACACCTTC.

The J gene is TRBJ1-6, the V gene TRBV20-1; the D gene is possibly TRBD1 (5 bases). V lost 2 bases, J lost 8 bases, and 7 bases lay in between. CDR1 DFQATT and CDR2 SNEGSKA come from the germline V gene (reference sequence). The CDR3 sequence is 12 residues long. The CDR3 bases are TGCAGTGCTAGACGGGGGGATTCACCCCTCCACTTT. Translating it yields CSARRGDSPLHF.

This clonotype was seen only once. The chain couples TRBV19 to TRBJ2-2; D gene unclear. In germline, CDR1 is LNHDA, CDR2 SQIVND (reference sequence). V lost 0 bases and J 6 bases, leaving 5 bases between the germline ends. This CDR3 has 13 amino acids. The CDR3 sequence is CASSIDHPGELFF. The CDR3 nucleotides are TGTGCCAGTAGTATAGATCATCCCGGGGAGCTGTTTTTT. The variable domain in full, with the rest retrieved from reference TRBV19 and TRBJ2-2, is DGGITQSPKYLFRKEGQNVTLSCEQNLNHDAMYWYRQDPGQGLRLIYYSQIVNDFQKGDIAEGYSVSREKKESFPLTVTSAQKNPTAFYLCASSIDHPGELFFGEGSRLTVL.

The chain carries TRBV18 and TRBJ2-5; 7 bases match TRBD2. The CDR3 is 15 residues long. Losses at the gene ends were 3 bases for V and 1 base for J; bases not matched to a gene: 5. Looked up from germline, CDR1 is KGHSH and CDR2 is LQKENI. DNA of the CDR3: TGTGCCAGCTCACCCCAGAGCGGGGTCCAAGAGACCCAGTACTTC. Its translation is CASSPQSGVQETQYF. Together with reference TRBV18 and TRBJ2-5, the CDR3 gives the full variable domain: NAGVMQNPRHLVRRRGQEARLRCSPMKGHSHVYWYRQLPEEGLKFMVYLQKENIIDESGMPKERFSAEFPKEGPSILRIQQVVRGDSAAYFCASSPQSGVQETQYFGPGTRLLVL.

The V call is TRBV6-1, the J call TRBJ1-2; D might be TRBD1 (6 bases). Trimming stripped 11 bases from V and 2 bases from J, with 12 bases between. The length of the CDR3 is 12 residues. Germline values: CDR1 MNHNS, CDR2 SASEGT. CDR3 coding DNA: TGTGCCCGCACCGGACAGAACTATGGCTACACCTTC. Its translation: CARTGQNYGYTF.

CDR3 DNA: TGCAGTGCTCATCAGACTAGCGGGAAAACCGGGGAGCTGTTTTTT. Protein sequence: CSAHQTSGKTGELFF. V gene TRBV20-1 combines with J gene TRBJ2-2; 11 nucleotides align to TRBD2. This CDR3 is built from 15 residues. Trimming took 5 bases from V and 5 from J; bases not matched to a gene: 7. From germline, CDR1 is DFQATT and CDR2 SNEGSKA (reference sequence).

V usage is TRBV6-5 and J usage is TRBJ2-7; weak D call: TRBD1 (5 bases). V lost 4 bases to trimming and J lost 1 base, with 11 bases between them. The CDR3 extends over 14 amino acids. Per germline, CDR1 MNHEY and CDR2 SVGAGI. In DNA, the CDR3 is TGTGCCAGCAGTTTTAGCCAGGGATCCTACGAGCAGTACTTC. Its protein is CASSFSQGSYEQYF.